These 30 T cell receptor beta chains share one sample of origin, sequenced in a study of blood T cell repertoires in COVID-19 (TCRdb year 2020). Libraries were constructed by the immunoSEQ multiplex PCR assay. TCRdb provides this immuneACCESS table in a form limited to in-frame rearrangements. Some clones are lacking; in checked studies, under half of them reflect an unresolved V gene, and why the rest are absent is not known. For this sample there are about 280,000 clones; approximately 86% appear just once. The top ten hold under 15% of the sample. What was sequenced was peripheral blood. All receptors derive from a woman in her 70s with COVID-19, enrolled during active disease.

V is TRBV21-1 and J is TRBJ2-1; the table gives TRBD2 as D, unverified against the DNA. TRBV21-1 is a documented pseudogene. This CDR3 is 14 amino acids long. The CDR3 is CASMRVPTDNEQFF. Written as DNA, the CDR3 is TGTGCCAGCATGAGGGTACCTACGGACAATGAGCAGTTCTTC.

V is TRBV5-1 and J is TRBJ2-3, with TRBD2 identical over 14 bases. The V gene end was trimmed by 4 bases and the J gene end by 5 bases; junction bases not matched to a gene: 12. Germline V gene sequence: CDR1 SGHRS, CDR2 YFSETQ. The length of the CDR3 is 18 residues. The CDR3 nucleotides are TGCGCCAGCAGCGTCGGGACTAGCGGGGGCAGTGGGGTAGATACGCAGTATTTT. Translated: CASSVGTSGGSGVDTQYF.

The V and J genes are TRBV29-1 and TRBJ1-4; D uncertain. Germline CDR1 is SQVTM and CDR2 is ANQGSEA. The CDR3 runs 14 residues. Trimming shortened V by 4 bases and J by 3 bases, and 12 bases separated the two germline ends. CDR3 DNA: TGCAGCGTTGTGGAAACGGGATCTAATGAAAAACTGTTTTTT. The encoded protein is CSVVETGSNEKLFF.

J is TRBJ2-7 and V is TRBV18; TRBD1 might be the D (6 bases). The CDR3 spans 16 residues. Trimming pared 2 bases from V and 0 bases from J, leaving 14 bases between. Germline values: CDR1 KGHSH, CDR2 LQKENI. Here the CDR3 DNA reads TGTGCCAGCTCACCAGAGATGCCGGACAGCTCCTACGAGCAGTACTTC. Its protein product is CASSPEMPDSSYEQYF.

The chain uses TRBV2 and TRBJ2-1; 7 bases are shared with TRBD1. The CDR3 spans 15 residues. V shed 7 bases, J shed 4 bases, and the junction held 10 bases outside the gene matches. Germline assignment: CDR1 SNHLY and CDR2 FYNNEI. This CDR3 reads CASTIGGQRYNEQFF. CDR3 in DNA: TGTGCCAGCACAATAGGGGGCCAGCGTTACAATGAGCAGTTCTTC.

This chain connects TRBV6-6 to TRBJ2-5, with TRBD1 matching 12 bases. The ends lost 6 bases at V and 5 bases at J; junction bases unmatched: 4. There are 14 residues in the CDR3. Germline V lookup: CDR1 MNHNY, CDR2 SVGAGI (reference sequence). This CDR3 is CASRGTGGAETQYF. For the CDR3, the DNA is TGTGCCAGCAGAGGGACAGGGGGCGCGGAGACCCAGTACTTC.

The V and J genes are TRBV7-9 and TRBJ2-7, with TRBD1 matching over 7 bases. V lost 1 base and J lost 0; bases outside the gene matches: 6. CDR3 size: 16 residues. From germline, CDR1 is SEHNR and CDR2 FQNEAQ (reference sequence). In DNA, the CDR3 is TGTGCCAGCAGCTTAGGGGACAGACGGAGCTCCTACGAGCAGTACTTC. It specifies CASSLGDRRSSYEQYF.

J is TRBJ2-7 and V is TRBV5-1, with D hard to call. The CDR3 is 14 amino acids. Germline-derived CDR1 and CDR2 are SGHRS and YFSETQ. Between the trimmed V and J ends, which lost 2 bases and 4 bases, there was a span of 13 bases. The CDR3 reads CASSLTVTGYEQYF. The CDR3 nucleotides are TGCGCCAGCAGCTTAACGGTGACCGGGTACGAGCAGTACTTC.

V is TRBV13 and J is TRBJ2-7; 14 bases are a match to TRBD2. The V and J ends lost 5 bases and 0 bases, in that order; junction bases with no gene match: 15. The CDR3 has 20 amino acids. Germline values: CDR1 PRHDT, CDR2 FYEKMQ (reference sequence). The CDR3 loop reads CASSPYTPGLAGVVSYEQYF. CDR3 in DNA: TGTGCCAGCAGCCCTTATACACCGGGACTAGCGGGGGTGGTCTCCTACGAGCAGTACTTC.

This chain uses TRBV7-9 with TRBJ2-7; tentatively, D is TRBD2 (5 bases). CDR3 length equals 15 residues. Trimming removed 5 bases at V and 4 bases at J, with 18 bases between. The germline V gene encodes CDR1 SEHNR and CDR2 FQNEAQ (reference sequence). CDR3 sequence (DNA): TGTGCCAGCAGCCCCCGTCACGGGATTGGGTACGAGCAGTACTTC. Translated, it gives CASSPRHGIGYEQYF. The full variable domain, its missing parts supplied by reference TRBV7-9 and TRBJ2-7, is DTGVSQNPRHKITKRGQNVTFRCDPISEHNRLYWYRQTLGQGPEFLTYFQNEAQLEKSRLLSDRFSAERPKGSFSTLEIQRTEQGDSAMYLCASSPRHGIGYEQYFGPGTRLTVT.

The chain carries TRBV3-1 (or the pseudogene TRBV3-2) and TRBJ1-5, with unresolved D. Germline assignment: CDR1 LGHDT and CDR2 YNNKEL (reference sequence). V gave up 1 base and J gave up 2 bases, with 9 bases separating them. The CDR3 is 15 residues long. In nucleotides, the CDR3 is TGTGCCAGCAGCCAAGGTGGGCAGGGCAATCAGCCCCAGCATTTT. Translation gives CASSQGGQGNQPQHF.

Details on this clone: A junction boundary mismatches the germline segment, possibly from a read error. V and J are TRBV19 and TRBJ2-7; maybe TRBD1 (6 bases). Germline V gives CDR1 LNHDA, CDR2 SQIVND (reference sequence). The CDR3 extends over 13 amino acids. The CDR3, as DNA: TGTGCTAGTAGTACAGGGATCGCCTACGAGCAGTACTTC. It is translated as CASSTGIAYEQYF.

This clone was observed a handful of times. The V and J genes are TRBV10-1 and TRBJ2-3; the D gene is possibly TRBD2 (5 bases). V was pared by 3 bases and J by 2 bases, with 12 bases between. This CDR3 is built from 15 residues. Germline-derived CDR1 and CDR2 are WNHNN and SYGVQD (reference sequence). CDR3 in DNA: TGCGCCAGCAGTGATCGTGAGCGGCCCACAGATACGCAGTATTTT. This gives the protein CASSDRERPTDTQYF.

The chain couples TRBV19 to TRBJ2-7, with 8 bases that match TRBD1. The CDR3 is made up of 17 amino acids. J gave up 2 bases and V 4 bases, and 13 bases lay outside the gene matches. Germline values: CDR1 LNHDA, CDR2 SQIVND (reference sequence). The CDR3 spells CASSRGSDRALPYEQYF. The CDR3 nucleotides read TGTGCCAGTAGTAGAGGTTCGGACAGGGCCCTCCCCTACGAGCAGTACTTC.

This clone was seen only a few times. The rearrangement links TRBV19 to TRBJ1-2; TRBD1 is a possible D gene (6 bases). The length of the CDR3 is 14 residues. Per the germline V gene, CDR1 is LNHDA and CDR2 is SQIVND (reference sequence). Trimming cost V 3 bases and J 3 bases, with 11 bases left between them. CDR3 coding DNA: TGTGCCAGTAGTATGTCAGGGGTCGACTATGGCTACACCTTC. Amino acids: CASSMSGVDYGYTF.

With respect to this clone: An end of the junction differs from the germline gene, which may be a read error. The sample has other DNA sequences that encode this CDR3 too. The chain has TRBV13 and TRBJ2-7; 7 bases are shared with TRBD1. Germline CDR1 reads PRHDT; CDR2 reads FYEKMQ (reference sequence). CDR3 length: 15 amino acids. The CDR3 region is CASSLTRIGGYEQYF. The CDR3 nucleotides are TGTGCCAGCAGCCTAACTAGGATAGGGGGCTACGAGCAATACTTC. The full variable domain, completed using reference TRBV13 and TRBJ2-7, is AAGVIQSPRHLIKEKRETATLKCYPIPRHDTVYWYQQGPGQDPQFLISFYEKMQSDKGSIPDRFSAQQFSDYHSELNMSSLELGDSALYFCASSLTRIGGYEQYFGPGTRLTVT.

CDR3 sequence (DNA): TGTGCCAGCACAGACAGGGGGCCCCCGGAGACCCAGTACTTC. Amino acids: CASTDRGPPETQYF. The J gene is TRBJ2-5, the V gene TRBV6-6, with TRBD1 matching over 10 bases. The CDR3 runs to 14 residues. The germline V gene encodes CDR1 MNHNY and CDR2 SVGAGI (reference sequence). The junction had 7 bases not matched to a gene; V was cut back by 7 bases and J by 5 bases.

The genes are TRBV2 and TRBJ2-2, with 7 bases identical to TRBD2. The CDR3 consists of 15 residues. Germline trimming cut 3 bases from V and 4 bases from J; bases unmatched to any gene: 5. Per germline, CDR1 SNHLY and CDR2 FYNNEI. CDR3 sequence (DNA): TGTGCCAGCAGTGAGGTAGCGGGTAGCACCGGGGAGCTGTTTTTT. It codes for CASSEVAGSTGELFF.

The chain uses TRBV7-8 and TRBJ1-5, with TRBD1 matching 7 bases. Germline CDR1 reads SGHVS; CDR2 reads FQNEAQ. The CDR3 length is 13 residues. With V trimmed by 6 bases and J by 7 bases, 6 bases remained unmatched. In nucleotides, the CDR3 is TGTGCCAGCAGTTATCAGGGGGACCAGCCCCAGCATTTT. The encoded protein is CASSYQGDQPQHF.

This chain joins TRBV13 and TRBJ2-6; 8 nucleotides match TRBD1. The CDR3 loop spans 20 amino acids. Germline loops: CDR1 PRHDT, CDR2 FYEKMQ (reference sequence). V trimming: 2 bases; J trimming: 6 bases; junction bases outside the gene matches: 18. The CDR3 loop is CASSLNGWGQVPTEANVLTF. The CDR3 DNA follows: TGTGCCAGCAGCTTAAATGGTTGGGGACAGGTCCCCACAGAGGCCAACGTCCTGACTTTC.

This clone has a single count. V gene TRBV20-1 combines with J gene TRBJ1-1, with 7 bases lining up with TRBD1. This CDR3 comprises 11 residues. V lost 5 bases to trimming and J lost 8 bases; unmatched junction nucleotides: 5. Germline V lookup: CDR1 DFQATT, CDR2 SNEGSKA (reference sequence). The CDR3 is CSAPLDREAFF. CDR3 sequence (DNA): TGCAGTGCTCCTTTGGACAGGGAAGCTTTCTTT.

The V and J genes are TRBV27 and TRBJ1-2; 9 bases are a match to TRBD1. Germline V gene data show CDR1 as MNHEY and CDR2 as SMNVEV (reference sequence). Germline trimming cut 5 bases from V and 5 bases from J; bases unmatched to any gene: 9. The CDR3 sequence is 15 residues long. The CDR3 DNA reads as TGTGCCAGCAGTCCAGACAGGGGGGGGATATATGGCTACACCTTC. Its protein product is CASSPDRGGIYGYTF.

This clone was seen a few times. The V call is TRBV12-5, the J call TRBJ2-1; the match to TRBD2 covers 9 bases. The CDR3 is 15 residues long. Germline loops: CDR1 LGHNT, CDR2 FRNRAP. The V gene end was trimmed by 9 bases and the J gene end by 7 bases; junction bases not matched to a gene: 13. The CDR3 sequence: CARRPWAGGRNEQFF. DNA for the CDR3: TGTGCTAGGCGCCCATGGGCGGGGGGGCGGAATGAGCAGTTCTTC.

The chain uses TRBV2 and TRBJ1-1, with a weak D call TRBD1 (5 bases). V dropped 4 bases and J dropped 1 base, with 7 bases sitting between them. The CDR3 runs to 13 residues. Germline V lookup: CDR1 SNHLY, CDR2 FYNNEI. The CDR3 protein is CASSVQENTEAFF. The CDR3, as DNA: TGTGCCAGCAGTGTACAGGAGAACACTGAAGCTTTCTTT.

The CDR3 sequence: CASSLVPSRGADNEQFF. The CDR3 DNA reads as TGTGCCAGCAGCTTAGTCCCTTCGCGGGGGGCTGACAATGAGCAGTTCTTC. The rearrangement joins TRBV7-6 to TRBJ2-1; the match to TRBD2 covers 8 bases. Germline CDR1 SGHVS, CDR2 FNYEAQ. This CDR3 contains 17 residues. The junction had 10 bases not matched to a gene; V was cut back by 1 base and J by 5 bases.

The CDR3 DNA reads TGCGCCAGCAGCGCCGGGACTAGCGGGAGCTCCTACAATGAGCAGTTCTTC. Its protein is CASSAGTSGSSYNEQFF. This chain links TRBV5-1 with TRBJ2-1; TRBD2 aligns across 14 bases. The J segment lost 0 bases and the V segment lost 4 bases, leaving 3 bases of the junction unmatched. The CDR3 totals 17 residues. CDR1 and CDR2 (germline): SGHRS, YFSETQ.

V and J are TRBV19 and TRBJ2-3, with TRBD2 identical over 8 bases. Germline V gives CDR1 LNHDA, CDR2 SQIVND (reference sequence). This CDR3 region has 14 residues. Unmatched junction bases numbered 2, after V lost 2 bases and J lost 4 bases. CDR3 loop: CASSIRGGPDTQYF. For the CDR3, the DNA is TGTGCCAGTAGTATACGGGGGGGGCCAGATACGCAGTATTTT.

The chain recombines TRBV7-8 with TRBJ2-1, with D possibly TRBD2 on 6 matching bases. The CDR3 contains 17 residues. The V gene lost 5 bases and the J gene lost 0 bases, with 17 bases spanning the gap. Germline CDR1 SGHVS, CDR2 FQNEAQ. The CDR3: CASSANPGLNSYNEQFF. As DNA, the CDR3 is TGTGCCAGCAGCGCAAATCCGGGACTCAACTCCTACAATGAGCAGTTCTTC.

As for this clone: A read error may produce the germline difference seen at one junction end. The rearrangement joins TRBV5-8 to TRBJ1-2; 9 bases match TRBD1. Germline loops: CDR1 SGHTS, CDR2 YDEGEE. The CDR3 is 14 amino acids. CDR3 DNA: TGTGCCAGCAGTTTGGACAGGGGCCCCTGGGGCTACACCTTC. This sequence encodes CASSLDRGPWGYTF.

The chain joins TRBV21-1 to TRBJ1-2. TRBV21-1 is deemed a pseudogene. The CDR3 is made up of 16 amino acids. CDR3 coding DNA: TGTGCCAGCAGCCTACGGTCGGGGTTTGCTAACTATGGCTACACCTTC. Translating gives CASSLRSGFANYGYTF.